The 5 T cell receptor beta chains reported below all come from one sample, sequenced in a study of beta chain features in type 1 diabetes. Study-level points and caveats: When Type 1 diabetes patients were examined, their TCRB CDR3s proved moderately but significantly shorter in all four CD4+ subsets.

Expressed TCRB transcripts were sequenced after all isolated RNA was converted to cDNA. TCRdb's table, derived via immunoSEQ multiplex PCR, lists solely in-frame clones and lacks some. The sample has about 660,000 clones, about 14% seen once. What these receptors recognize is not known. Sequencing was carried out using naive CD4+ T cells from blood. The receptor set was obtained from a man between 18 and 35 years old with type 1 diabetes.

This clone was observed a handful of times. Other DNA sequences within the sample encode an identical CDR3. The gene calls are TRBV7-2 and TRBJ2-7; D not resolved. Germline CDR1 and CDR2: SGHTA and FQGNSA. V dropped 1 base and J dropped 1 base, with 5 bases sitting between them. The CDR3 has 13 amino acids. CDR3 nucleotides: TGTGCCAGCAGCTTAGGACGGTCCTACGAGCAGTACTTC. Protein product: CASSLGRSYEQYF.

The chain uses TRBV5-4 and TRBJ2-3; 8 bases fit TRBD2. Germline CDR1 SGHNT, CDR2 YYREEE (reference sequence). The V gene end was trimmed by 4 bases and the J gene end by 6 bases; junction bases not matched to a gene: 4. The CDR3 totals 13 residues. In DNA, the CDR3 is TGTGCCAGCAGCCAGGGACTAGAGGATACGCAGTATTTT. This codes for CASSQGLEDTQYF.

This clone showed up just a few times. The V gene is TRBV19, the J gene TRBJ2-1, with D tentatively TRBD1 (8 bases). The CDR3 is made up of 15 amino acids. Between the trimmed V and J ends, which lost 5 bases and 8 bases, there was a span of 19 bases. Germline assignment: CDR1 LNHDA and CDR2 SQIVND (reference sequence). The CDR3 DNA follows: TGTGCCAGTAGTGATGGACAGGGAGGGAGACATGAGCAGTTCTTC. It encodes CASSDGQGGRHEQFF. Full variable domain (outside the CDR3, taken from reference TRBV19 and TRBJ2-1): DGGITQSPKYLFRKEGQNVTLSCEQNLNHDAMYWYRQDPGQGLRLIYYSQIVNDFQKGDIAEGYSVSREKKESFPLTVTSAQKNPTAFYLCASSDGQGGRHEQFFGPGTRLTVL.

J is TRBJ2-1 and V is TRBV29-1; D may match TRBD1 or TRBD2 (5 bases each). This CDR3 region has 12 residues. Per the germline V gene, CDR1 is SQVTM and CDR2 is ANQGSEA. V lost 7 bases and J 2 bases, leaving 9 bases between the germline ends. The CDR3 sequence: CSGGSPYNEQFF. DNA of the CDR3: TGCAGCGGGGGGAGCCCCTACAATGAGCAGTTCTTC.

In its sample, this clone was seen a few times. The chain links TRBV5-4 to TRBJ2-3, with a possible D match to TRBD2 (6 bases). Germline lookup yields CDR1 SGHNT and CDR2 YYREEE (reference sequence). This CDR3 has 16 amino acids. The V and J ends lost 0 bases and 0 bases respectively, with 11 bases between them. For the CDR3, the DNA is TGTGCCAGCAGCTTGGCCGGGACTCCTAGCACAGATACGCAGTATTTT. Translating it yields CASSLAGTPSTDTQYF.